This T cell receptor beta chain stems from a study of cytomegalovirus exposure and HLA in healthy donors. Using immunoSEQ multiplex PCR, the repertoire was profiled, and TCRdb retains in-frame clones only, with some absent. This sample has about 250,000 clones, with more than 75% found just once. The donors formed part of the roughly 110-subject validation cohort, distinct from the roughly 670-subject first cohort. Study-wide results and caveats: Listed as cytomegalovirus-associated were 150 to 200 TCR beta chains. In a later analysis, first-cohort TCR clusters were found to tend to co-occur in the 95 to 150 validation repertoires. The classifier reportedly diagnosed cytomegalovirus status with high specificity and sensitivity.

V trimming: 2 bases; J trimming: 3 bases; junction bases outside the gene matches: 3. The CDR3 runs to 14 residues. CDR1 and CDR2 (germline): KGHSH, LQKENI. Remarks on this clone: No antigen is known for it.

Sequenced input: PBMCs. The V call is TRBV18, the J call TRBJ1-2; 7 bases line up with TRBD1. This clonotype was sampled from a man aged 18 to 35 in good health and CMV-seropositive. CDR3 sequence reads: CASSPTGTDYGYTF. The CDR3 DNA reads TGTGCCAGCTCACCAACTGGGACAGACTATGGCTACACCTTC.